These 24 T cell receptor beta chains came from one sample sequenced in a study of T-cell reconstitution after alpha-beta-depleted transplantation in children. Unique molecular identifiers featured in how the TCRbeta library was prepared. TCRdb re-derived calls from the PCR reads in MiXCR, one entry per CDR3 protein. The table has about 980,000 distinct CDR3 sequences, about 26% seen once; the top ten hold 28%. Sequences were derived from PBMCs, mostly from graft donor cells, sampled 360 days after TCRalphabeta/CD19-depleted stem cell transplant. These receptors were collected from a boy in the first two years of life who had a stem cell transplant for SCID, so the T cells may come from the graft donor.

This rearrangement joins TRBV20-1 to TRBJ1-1; 9 positions agree with TRBD1. Germline CDR1 DFQATT, CDR2 SNEGSKA (reference sequence). CDR3 length equals 14 residues. With V trimmed by 2 bases and J by 5 bases, 6 bases remained unmatched. The CDR3, as DNA: TGCAGTGCTAGAACCGACAGGGGGGAGACTGAAGCTTTCTTT. Translation: CSARTDRGETEAFF.

This sequence joins TRBV7-6 and TRBJ2-3, with D tentatively TRBD2 (6 bases). V dropped 5 bases and J dropped 3 bases, with 15 bases sitting between them. Per germline, CDR1 SGHVS and CDR2 FNYEAQ. The CDR3 length is 15 residues. The CDR3 DNA is TGTGCCAGCAGCCCGCGGGACGGACATACAGATACGCAGTATTTT. Translation gives CASSPRDGHTDTQYF.

V usage is TRBV6-5 and J usage is TRBJ1-3; D is ambiguous. The germline gives CDR1 MNHEY, CDR2 SVGAGI. The CDR3 runs to 17 residues. The ends were cut back, 1 base at V and 0 bases at J, with 13 bases in the middle. CDR3 in DNA: TGTGCCAGCAGTTACTTAGGCCGGCAAAGCTCTGGAAACACCATATATTTT. Translation: CASSYLGRQSSGNTIYF.

The chain recombines TRBV28 with TRBJ1-1, with D unclear. Germline CDR1 reads MDHEN; CDR2 reads SYDVKM. Trimming took off 7 bases at V and 1 base at J, with 10 bases between the two ends. The CDR3 runs to 13 residues. The CDR3 nucleotides are TGTGCCAGCAAACCAGACACGAACACTGAAGCTTTCTTT. As protein: CASKPDTNTEAFF.

This clonotype was observed a few times. V usage is TRBV5-1 and J usage is TRBJ2-3; no clear D. The CDR3 is made up of 15 amino acids. Per the germline V gene, CDR1 is SGHRS and CDR2 is YFSETQ. Trimming took off 0 bases at V and 1 base at J, with 9 bases between the two ends. The CDR3 spells CASSLGIGGTDTQYF. Here the CDR3 DNA reads TGCGCCAGCAGCTTGGGGATTGGCGGCACAGATACGCAGTATTTT.

The V and J genes are TRBV12-3 or TRBV12-4 and TRBJ2-3; TRBD2 is a possible D gene (6 bases). There are 14 residues in the CDR3. Trimming removed 10 bases at V and 4 bases at J, with 18 bases between. CDR3 DNA sequence: TGTGCCACCAACCGGGGACTCAGGGCAGATACGCAGTATTTT. Amino acids: CATNRGLRADTQYF.

The rearrangement joins TRBV19 to TRBJ1-1; D perhaps matches TRBD1 (5 bases). Germline CDR1 is LNHDA and CDR2 is SQIVND (reference sequence). The V gene lost 6 bases and the J gene lost 5 bases, with 19 bases spanning the gap. The CDR3 spans 15 residues. The CDR3 DNA reads as TGTGCCAGTAGATTTATGGCCACCGGGGGGACTGAAGCTTTCTTT. Amino acids: CASRFMATGGTEAFF. Variable domain in full (rest from reference TRBV19 and TRBJ1-1): DGGITQSPKYLFRKEGQNVTLSCEQNLNHDAMYWYRQDPGQGLRLIYYSQIVNDFQKGDIAEGYSVSREKKESFPLTVTSAQKNPTAFYLCASRFMATGGTEAFFGQGTRLTVV.

V is TRBV20-1 and J is TRBJ2-5; D ambiguous. This CDR3 is built from 15 residues. V was shortened by 0 bases and J by 7 bases, with 18 bases between the two germline ends. Germline lookup yields CDR1 DFQATT and CDR2 SNEGSKA (reference sequence). CDR3 DNA sequence: TGCAGTGCTAGAGATCCGGTCAGTACAGTCGGGACCCAGTACTTC. Protein product: CSARDPVSTVGTQYF.

This chain connects TRBV5-1 to TRBJ2-1; TRBD2 agrees at 7 bases. The CDR3 covers 12 residues. The junction had 5 bases not matched to a gene; V was cut back by 4 bases and J by 10 bases. The germline CDR1 and CDR2 sequences are SGHRS and YFSETQ. The chain's CDR3 is CASSAQGGEQFF. In DNA, the CDR3 is TGCGCCAGCAGCGCTCAGGGAGGGGAGCAGTTCTTC. The whole variable domain, remainder taken from reference TRBV5-1 and TRBJ2-1, is KAGVTQTPRYLIKTRGQQVTLSCSPISGHRSVSWYQQTPGQGLQFLFEYFSETQRNKGNFPGRFSGRQFSNSRSEMNVSTLELGDSALYLCASSAQGGEQFFGPGTRLTVL.

A few counts support this clonotype. The chain is built from TRBV9 and TRBJ1-3; TRBD1 is a possible D gene (5 bases). Trimming took off 3 bases at V and 5 bases at J, with 15 bases between the two ends. This CDR3 has 15 amino acids. Germline V gene sequence: CDR1 SGDLS, CDR2 YYNGEE. This chain's CDR3 is CASSGRGGDRNTIYF. In DNA form, the CDR3 reads TGTGCCAGCAGCGGTCGCGGGGGAGACAGAAACACCATATATTTT.

The chain couples TRBV7-2 to TRBJ1-1; maybe TRBD1 (6 bases). This CDR3 region has 14 residues. V lost 1 base and J lost 6, with 12 bases in between. Germline V gene lookup returns CDR1 SGHTA and CDR2 FQGNSA. The CDR3 loop reads CASSLVSSGAEAFF. For the CDR3, the DNA is TGTGCCAGCAGCTTAGTTAGCTCAGGGGCTGAAGCTTTCTTT.

This clonotype was found a few times. The chain joins TRBV24-1 to TRBJ2-7; D remains ambiguous. CDR3 length: 12 residues. Germline CDR1 reads KGHDR; CDR2 reads SFDVKD. Trimming shortened V by 9 bases and J by 12 bases, and 20 bases separated the two germline ends. CDR3 DNA: TGTGCCACCCTTAATACTCTGACATGGGCGTACTTC. Its translation: CATLNTLTWAYF.

Only one count was recorded for this clonotype. V usage is TRBV20-1 and J usage is TRBJ2-2; D may correspond to TRBD1 or TRBD2 (6 bases each). This CDR3 is 17 amino acids long. Germline lookup yields CDR1 DFQATT and CDR2 SNEGSKA (reference sequence). Trimming left V 0 bases short and J 1 base short, with 15 bases between. The chain's CDR3 is CSARDLLGGRNTGELFF. CDR3 DNA sequence: TGCAGTGCTAGAGATCTTTTGGGGGGCCGGAACACCGGGGAGCTGTTTTTT.

This clonotype came up a few times. This rearrangement joins TRBV29-1 to TRBJ2-5; perhaps TRBD2 as D (5 bases). The V and J ends lost 6 bases and 7 bases respectively, with 12 bases between them. The CDR3 contains 11 residues. CDR1 SQVTM and CDR2 ANQGSEA come from the germline V gene. In DNA, the CDR3 is TGCAGCGTAATGGCGGGCGGGACCCAGTACTTC. Protein product: CSVMAGGTQYF.

The genes are TRBV20-1 and TRBJ1-6; D gene uncertain. Per the germline V gene, CDR1 is DFQATT and CDR2 is SNEGSKA (reference sequence). The germline V and J ends were trimmed by 3 bases and 6 bases, with 9 bases remaining between them. CDR3 size: 13 residues. Here the CDR3 reads CSASHRANSPLHF. The CDR3 nucleotides read TGCAGTGCTAGTCATCGGGCTAATTCACCCCTCCACTTT.

The CDR3 coding sequence is TGTGCCAGCACCACGTTTTTGCGGGGGCCAGACACAGATACGCAGTATTTT. Protein: CASTTFLRGPDTDTQYF. The J gene is TRBJ2-3, the V gene TRBV12-3 or TRBV12-4; D possibly corresponds to TRBD2 (7 bases). This CDR3 is built from 17 residues. Trimming removed 7 bases at V and 2 bases at J, with 22 bases between.

The chain is built from TRBV20-1 and TRBJ1-6; D possibly corresponds to TRBD1 (5 bases). The ends were cut back, 1 base at V and 6 bases at J, with 13 bases in the middle. The CDR3 runs 15 residues. Germline CDR1 DFQATT, CDR2 SNEGSKA (reference sequence). The CDR3: CSARVQGFLNSPLHF. In nucleotides, the CDR3 is TGCAGTGCTAGAGTGCAGGGCTTTCTTAATTCACCCCTCCACTTT.

This clonotype has more than one count but fewer than ten. This sequence joins TRBV29-1 and TRBJ1-4; 8 bases are a match to TRBD1. Trimming cost V 7 bases and J 1 base; bases outside gene matches: 2. The CDR3 has 13 amino acids. Germline V gene data show CDR1 as SQVTM and CDR2 as ANQGSEA. Here the CDR3 reads CSATGETNEKLFF. The CDR3 coding sequence is TGCAGCGCGACAGGGGAAACTAATGAAAAACTGTTTTTT.

This clonotype was counted a few times. The V gene is TRBV5-1, the J gene TRBJ2-2, with 7 bases fitting TRBD1. The V gene's germline CDR1 is SGHRS and CDR2 YFSETQ. Germline trimming cut 1 base from V and 9 bases from J; bases unmatched to any gene: 18. The CDR3 contains 18 residues. Written as DNA, the CDR3 is TGCGCCAGCAGCTTGTATCGGAGGTCAGGGGGAACCTCGTGGGAGCTGTTTTTT. This sequence encodes CASSLYRRSGGTSWELFF.

This clonotype was observed a few times. The chain uses TRBV20-1 and TRBJ2-2; a weak D match, TRBD2 (7 bases). CDR1 is DFQATT and CDR2 is SNEGSKA in the germline V gene (reference sequence). The CDR3 is 16 amino acids. V was shortened by 0 bases and J by 3 bases, with 14 bases between the two germline ends. CDR3 in amino acids: CSARERGGDYTGELFF. The CDR3 nucleotides read TGCAGTGCTAGAGAGAGGGGGGGGGACTACACCGGGGAGCTGTTTTTT.

The rearrangement links TRBV12-3 or TRBV12-4 to TRBJ1-5; no clear D gene. This CDR3 comprises 12 residues. Trimming removed 4 bases from V and 6 bases from J, with 7 bases in between. The CDR3 loop reads CASSSPTQPQHF. The CDR3, as DNA: TGTGCCAGCAGTTCGCCTACTCAGCCCCAGCATTTT.

This clonotype was detected ten times or more. CDR3 bases: TGTGCCAGCAGTCCCCACGGGGGCTGGGGGCACAGACAAGAGACCCAGTACTTC. Translated, it gives CASSPHGGWGHRQETQYF. The rearrangement links TRBV28 to TRBJ2-5; D is perhaps TRBD1 or TRBD2 (6 bases each). The CDR3 length is 18 residues. CDR1 is MDHEN, CDR2 SYDVKM, per germline. Trimming took off 5 bases at V and 2 bases at J, with 24 bases between the two ends. Complete variable domain (other parts from reference TRBV28 and TRBJ2-5): DVKVTQSSRYLVKRTGEKVFLECVQDMDHENMFWYRQDPGLGLRLIYFSYDVKMKEKGDIPEGYSVSREKKERFSLILESASTNQTSMYLCASSPHGGWGHRQETQYFGPGTRLLVL.

A few counts support this clonotype. V gene TRBV27 combines with J gene TRBJ2-1; unclear D gene. The V end was cut by 0 bases, the J end by 5 bases, with 14 bases between. Germline V gene lookup returns CDR1 MNHEY and CDR2 SMNVEV (reference sequence). The CDR3 is 16 residues long. In nucleotides, the CDR3 is TGTGCCAGCAGTTTATCGGGAAGGGCCAGGCACAATGAGCAGTTCTTC. Translation: CASSLSGRARHNEQFF.

This clonotype came up a few times. The chain has TRBV28 and TRBJ1-1; no reliable D call. CDR3 length: 15 amino acids. V was clipped by 4 bases and J by 0 bases, with 12 bases between them. The germline V gene encodes CDR1 MDHEN and CDR2 SYDVKM. The CDR3 reads CASSSLGPMNTEAFF. The CDR3 nucleotides read TGTGCCAGCAGTTCCTTGGGCCCTATGAACACTGAAGCTTTCTTT. Looking up the rest from reference TRBV28 and TRBJ1-1 gives the full variable domain: DVKVTQSSRYLVKRTGEKVFLECVQDMDHENMFWYRQDPGLGLRLIYFSYDVKMKEKGDIPEGYSVSREKKERFSLILESASTNQTSMYLCASSSLGPMNTEAFFGQGTRLTVV.